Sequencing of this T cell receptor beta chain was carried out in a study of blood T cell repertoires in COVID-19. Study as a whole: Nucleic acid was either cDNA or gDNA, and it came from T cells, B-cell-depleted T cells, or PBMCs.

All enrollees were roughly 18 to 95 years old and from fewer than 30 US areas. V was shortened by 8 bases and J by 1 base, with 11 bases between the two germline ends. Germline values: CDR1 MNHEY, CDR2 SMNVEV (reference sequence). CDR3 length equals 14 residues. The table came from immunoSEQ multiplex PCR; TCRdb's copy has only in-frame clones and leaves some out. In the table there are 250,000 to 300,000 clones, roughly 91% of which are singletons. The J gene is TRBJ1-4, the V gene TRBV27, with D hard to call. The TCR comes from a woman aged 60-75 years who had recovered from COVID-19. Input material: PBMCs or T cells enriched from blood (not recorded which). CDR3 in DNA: TGTGCCAGCGGTATTCCGAGAACTAATGAAAAACTGTTTTTT. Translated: CASGIPRTNEKLFF.